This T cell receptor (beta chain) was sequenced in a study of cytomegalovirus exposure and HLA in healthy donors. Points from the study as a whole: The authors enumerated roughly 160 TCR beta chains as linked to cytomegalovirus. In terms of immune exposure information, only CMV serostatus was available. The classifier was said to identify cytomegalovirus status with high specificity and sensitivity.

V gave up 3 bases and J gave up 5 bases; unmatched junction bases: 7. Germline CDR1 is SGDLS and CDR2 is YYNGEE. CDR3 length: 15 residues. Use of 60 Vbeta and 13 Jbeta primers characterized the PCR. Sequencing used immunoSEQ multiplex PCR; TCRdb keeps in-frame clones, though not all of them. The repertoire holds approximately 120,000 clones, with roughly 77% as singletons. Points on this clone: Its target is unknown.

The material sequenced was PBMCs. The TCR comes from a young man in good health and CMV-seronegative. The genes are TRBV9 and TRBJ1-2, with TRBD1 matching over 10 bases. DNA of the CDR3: TGTGCCAGCAGCGAGGGACAGGGGCCGGGGTATGGCTACACCTTC. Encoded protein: CASSEGQGPGYGYTF. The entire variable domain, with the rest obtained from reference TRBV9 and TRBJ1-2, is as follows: DSGVTQTPKHLITATGQRVTLRCSPRSGDLSVYWYQQSLDQGLQFLIQYYNGEERAKGNILERFSAQQFPDLHSELNLSSLELGDSALYFCASSEGQGPGYGYTFGSGTRLTVV.